This T cell receptor (beta chain) was captured by sequencing in a study of blood T cell repertoires in COVID-19. Looking at the study overall: The analysed material was cDNA or gDNA that came from T cells, B-cell-depleted T cells, or PBMCs.

CDR1 is LGHDT, CDR2 YNNKEL, per germline (reference sequence). The CDR3 runs 14 residues. Trimming left V 8 bases short and J 5 bases short, with 15 bases between. Study processing details: Reference gene primer amplification gave estimated nucleated cell counts. Sequenced by immunoSEQ multiplex PCR; TCRdb stores in-frame clones only, minus some. That table supplies the V and J calls and clone size; D and trimming were determined from the DNA. The table includes about 190,000 clones, more than 75% detected once. V gene TRBV3-1 (or the pseudogene TRBV3-2) combines with J gene TRBJ2-2, with D possibly being TRBD1 (5 bases). The sequenced sample consisted of PBMCs or T cells enriched from blood (not recorded which). This clonotype was sampled from a woman aged 45-60 years with acute COVID-19. CDR3 residues: CASGHKGGTGELFF. CDR3 coding DNA: TGTGCCAGCGGACACAAGGGCGGAACCGGGGAGCTGTTTTTT.